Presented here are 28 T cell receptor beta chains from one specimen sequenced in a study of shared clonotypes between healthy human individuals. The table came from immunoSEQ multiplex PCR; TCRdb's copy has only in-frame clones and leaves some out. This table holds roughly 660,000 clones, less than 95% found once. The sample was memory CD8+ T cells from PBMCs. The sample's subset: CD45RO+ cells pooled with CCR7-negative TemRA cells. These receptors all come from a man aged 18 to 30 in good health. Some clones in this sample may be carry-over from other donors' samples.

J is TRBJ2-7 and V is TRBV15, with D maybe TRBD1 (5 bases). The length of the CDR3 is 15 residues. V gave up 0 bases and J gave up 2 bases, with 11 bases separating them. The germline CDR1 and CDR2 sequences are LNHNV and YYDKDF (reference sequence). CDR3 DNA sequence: TGTGCCACCAGCAGAGATAGGGGCTCGGCCTACGAGCAGTACTTC. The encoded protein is CATSRDRGSAYEQYF.

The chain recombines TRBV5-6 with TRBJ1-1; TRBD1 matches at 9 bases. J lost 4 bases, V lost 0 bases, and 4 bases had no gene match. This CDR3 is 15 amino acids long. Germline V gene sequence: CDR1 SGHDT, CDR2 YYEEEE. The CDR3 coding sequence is TGTGCCAGCAGCTTGGGGGACAGGGAGAGCACTGAAGCTTTCTTT. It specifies CASSLGDRESTEAFF.

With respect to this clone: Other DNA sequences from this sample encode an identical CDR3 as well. The CDR3 is CASSPGTSYEQYF. The CDR3 DNA follows: TGTGCCAGCAGCCCCGGAACCTCCTACGAGCAGTACTTC. V and J are TRBV7-9 and TRBJ2-7, with D unclear. This CDR3 has 13 residues. V gave up 5 bases and J gave up 0 bases, with 8 bases separating them. Per germline, CDR1 SEHNR and CDR2 FQNEAQ (reference sequence).

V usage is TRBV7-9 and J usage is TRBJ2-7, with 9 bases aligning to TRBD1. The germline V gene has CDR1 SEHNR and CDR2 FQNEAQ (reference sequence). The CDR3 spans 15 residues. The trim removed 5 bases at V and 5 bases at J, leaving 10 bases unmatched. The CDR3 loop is CASSPWTGDRDEQYF. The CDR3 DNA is TGTGCCAGCAGCCCCTGGACAGGGGACAGGGACGAGCAGTACTTC.

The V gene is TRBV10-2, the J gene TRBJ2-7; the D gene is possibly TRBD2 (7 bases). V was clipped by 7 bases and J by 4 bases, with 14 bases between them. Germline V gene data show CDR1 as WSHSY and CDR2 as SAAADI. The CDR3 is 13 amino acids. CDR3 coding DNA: TGCGCCAGCATCGAGGGAGGGGGGTACGAGCAGTACTTC. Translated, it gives CASIEGGGYEQYF.

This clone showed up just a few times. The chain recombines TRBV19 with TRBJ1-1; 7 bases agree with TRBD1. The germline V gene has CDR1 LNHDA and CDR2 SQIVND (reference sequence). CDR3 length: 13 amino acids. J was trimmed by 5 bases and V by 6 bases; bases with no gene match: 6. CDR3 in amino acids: CASSAGGYTEAFF. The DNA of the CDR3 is TGTGCCAGTAGCGCAGGGGGTTATACTGAAGCTTTCTTT.

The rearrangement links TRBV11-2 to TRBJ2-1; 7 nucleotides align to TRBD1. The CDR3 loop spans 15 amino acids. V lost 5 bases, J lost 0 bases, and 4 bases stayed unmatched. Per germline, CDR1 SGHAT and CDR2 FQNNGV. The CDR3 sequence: CASSTRDSSYNEQFF. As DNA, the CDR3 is TGTGCCAGCAGCACCCGGGACAGCTCCTACAATGAGCAGTTCTTC.

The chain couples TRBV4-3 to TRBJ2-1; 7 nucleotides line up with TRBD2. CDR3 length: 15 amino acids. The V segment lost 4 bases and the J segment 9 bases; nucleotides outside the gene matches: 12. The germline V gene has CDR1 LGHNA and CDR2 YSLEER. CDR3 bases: TGCGCCAGCAGCCGGAGGGCGGGAGCGCCCGGTGAGCAGTTCTTC. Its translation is CASSRRAGAPGEQFF.

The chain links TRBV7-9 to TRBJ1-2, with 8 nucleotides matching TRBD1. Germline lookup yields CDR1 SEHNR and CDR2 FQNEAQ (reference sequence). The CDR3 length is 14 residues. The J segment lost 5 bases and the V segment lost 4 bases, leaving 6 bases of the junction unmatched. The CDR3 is CASSYGQGPYGYTF. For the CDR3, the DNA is TGTGCCAGCAGCTACGGACAGGGCCCTTATGGCTACACCTTC.

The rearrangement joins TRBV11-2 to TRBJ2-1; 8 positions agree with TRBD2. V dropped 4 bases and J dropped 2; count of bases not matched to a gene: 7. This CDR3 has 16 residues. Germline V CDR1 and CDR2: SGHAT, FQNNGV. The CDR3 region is CASSSAGTSAYNEQFF. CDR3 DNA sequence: TGTGCCAGCAGCTCCGCCGGGACTAGTGCCTACAATGAGCAGTTCTTC.

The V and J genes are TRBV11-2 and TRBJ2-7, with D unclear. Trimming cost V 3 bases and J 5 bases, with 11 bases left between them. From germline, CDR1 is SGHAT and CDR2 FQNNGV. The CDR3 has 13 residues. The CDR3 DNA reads TGTGCCAGCAGCTTTGCCTATCGGCACGAGCAGTACTTC. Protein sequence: CASSFAYRHEQYF.

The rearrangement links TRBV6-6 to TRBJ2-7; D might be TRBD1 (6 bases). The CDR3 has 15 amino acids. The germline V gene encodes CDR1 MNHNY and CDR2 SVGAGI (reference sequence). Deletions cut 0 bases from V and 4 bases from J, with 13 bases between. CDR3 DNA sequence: TGTGCCAGCAGTTACTCCTGGACAGCCTCTTACGAGCAGTACTTC. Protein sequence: CASSYSWTASYEQYF.

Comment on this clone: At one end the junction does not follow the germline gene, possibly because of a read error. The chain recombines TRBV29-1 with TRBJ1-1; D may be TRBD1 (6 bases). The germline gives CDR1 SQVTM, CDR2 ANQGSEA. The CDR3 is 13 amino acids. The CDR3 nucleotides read TGCAGCGTTCAAGACAGGACTTTCTTTGAAGCTTTCTTT. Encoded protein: CSVQDRTFFEAFF.

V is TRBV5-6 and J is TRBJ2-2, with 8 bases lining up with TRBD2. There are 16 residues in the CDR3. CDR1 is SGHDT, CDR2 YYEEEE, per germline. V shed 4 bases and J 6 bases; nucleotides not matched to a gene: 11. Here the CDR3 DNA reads TGTGCCAGCAGCATACTAGCGGCCCTGGGGGCCGGGGAGCTGTTTTTT. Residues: CASSILAALGAGELFF.

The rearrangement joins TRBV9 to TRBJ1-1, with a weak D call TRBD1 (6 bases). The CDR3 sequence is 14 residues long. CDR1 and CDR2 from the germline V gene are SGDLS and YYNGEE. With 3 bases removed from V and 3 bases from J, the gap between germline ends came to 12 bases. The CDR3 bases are TGTGCCAGCAGCGGGGCAGGGGAGGACACTGAAGCTTTCTTT. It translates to CASSGAGEDTEAFF.

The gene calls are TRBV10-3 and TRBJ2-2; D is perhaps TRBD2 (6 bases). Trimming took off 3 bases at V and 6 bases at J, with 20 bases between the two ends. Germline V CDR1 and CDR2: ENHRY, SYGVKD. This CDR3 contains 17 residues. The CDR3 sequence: CAISDVLAGLYAGELFF. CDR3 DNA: TGTGCCATCAGTGATGTCCTGGCGGGACTGTACGCCGGGGAGCTGTTTTTT.

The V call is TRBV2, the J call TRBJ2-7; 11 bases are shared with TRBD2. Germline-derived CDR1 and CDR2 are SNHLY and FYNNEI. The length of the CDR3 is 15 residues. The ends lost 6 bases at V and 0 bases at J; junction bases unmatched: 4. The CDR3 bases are TGTGCCAGCAGGTACACTAGCGGGAGCTCCTACGAGCAGTACTTC. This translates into CASRYTSGSSYEQYF.

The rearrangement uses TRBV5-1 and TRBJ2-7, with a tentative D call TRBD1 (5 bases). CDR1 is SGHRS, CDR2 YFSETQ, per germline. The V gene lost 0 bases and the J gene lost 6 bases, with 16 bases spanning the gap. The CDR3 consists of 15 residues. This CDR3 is CASSLAYGQGSEQYF. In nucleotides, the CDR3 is TGCGCCAGCAGCTTGGCTTACGGGCAGGGCTCCGAGCAGTACTTC.

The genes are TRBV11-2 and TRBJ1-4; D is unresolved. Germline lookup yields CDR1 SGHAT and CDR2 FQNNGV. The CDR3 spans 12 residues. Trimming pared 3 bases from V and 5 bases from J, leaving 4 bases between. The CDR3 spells CASSLGNEKLFF. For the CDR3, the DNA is TGTGCCAGCAGCTTGGGGAATGAAAAACTGTTTTTT. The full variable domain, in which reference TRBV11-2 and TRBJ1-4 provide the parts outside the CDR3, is EAGVAQSPRYKIIEKRQSVAFWCNPISGHATLYWYQQILGQGPKLLIQFQNNGVVDDSQLPKDRFSAERLKGVDSTLKIQPAKLEDSAVYLCASSLGNEKLFFGSGTQLSVL.

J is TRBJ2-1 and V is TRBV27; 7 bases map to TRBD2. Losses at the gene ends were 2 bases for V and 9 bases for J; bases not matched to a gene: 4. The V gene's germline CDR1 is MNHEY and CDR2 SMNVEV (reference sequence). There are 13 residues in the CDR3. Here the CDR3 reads CASSLSGTPEQFF. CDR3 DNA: TGTGCCAGCAGTTTAAGCGGGACCCCTGAGCAGTTCTTC.

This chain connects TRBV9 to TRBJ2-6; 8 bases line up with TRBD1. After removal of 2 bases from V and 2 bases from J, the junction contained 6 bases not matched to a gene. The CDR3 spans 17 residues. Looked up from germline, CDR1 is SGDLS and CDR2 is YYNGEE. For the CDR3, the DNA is TGTGCCAGCAGCGTGGGACAGGTCGGGCCTGGGGCCAACGTCCTGACTTTC. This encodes CASSVGQVGPGANVLTF.

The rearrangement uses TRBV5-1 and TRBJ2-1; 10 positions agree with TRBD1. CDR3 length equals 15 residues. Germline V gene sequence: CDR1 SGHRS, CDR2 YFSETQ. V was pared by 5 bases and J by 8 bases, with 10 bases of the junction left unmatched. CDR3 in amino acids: CASRWDRGSDYEQFF. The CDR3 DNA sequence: TGCGCCAGCAGGTGGGACAGGGGTTCCGACTATGAGCAGTTCTTC.

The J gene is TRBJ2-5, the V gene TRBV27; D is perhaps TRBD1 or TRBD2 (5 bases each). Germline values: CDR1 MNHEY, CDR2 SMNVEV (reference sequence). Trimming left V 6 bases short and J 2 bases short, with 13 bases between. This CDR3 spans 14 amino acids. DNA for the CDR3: TGTGCCAGCAGGGAAACGGGGCTACAAGAGACCCAGTACTTC. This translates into CASRETGLQETQYF.

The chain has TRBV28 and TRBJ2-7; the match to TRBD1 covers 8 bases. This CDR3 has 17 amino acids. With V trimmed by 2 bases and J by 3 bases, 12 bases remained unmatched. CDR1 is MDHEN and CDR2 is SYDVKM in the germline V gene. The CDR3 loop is CASSLNRRTGIDYEQYF. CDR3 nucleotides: TGTGCCAGCAGTTTAAACCGGAGGACAGGGATCGACTACGAGCAGTACTTC.

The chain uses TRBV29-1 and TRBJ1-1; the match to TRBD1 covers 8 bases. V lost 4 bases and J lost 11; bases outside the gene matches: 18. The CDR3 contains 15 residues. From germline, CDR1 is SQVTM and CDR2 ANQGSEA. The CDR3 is CSVGEGLTGVVLAFF. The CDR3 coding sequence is TGCAGCGTTGGAGAGGGCCTGACAGGGGTTGTATTGGCTTTCTTT.

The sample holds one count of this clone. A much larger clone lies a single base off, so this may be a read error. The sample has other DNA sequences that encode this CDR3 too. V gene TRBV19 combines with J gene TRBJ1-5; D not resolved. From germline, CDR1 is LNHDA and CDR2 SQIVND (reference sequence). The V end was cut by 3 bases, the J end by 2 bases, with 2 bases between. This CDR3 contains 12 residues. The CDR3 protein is CASSIGNQPQHF. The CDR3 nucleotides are TGTGCCAGTAGTATTGGCAATCAGCCCCAGCATTTT.

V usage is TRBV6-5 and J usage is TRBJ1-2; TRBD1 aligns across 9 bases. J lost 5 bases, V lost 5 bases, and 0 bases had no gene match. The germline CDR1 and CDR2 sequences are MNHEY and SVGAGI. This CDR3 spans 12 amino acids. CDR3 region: CASSDRGYGYTF. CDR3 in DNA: TGTGCCAGCAGTGACAGGGGGTATGGCTACACCTTC.

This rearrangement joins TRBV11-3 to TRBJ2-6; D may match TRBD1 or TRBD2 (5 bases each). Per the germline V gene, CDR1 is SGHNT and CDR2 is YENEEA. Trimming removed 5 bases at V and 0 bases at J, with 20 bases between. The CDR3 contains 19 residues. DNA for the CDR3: TGTGCCAGCAGCACATCTCGTACCAGGGAGAGCTCTGGGGCCAACGTCCTGACTTTC. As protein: CASSTSRTRESSGANVLTF.